Listed below are T cell receptor beta chains from one sample, sequenced in a study of T cells after yellow fever vaccination. TCRdb re-analysed the 5' RACE reads in MiXCR, keeping a single row per CDR3 protein. The table records roughly 250,000 distinct CDR3 sequences, around 13% of them present only once. The sample was CD4+ T cells sorted from PBMCs, taken 45 days after the yellow fever booster vaccination. The receptors originated from a man aged 25-45 years who received the YFV17D yellow fever vaccine. Both conserved end residues are part of each CDR3. A D gene is named only where the DNA matches it firmly. The size field is filled for only some rows; it gives once, few, many or a size class.

V	size	J	D	CDR3	DNA
TRBV4-3	NA	TRBJ2-5	NA	CASSQVLGLETQYF	TGCGCCAGCAGCCAAGTATTGGGTTTAGAGACCCAGTACTTC
TRBV29-1	NA	TRBJ2-1	TRBD2	CSVPGTSGIAGNEQFF	TGCAGCGTACCCGGGACTAGCGGGATCGCCGGGAATGAGCAGTTCTTC
TRBV5-5	many	TRBJ1-1	TRBD1	CASSLGPGGGTEAFF	TGTGCCAGCAGCTTGGGCCCAGGGGGAGGCACTGAAGCTTTCTTT
TRBV20-1	NA	TRBJ2-2	TRBD2	CSASPAASGNTGELFF	TGCAGTGCAAGTCCGGCTGCTAGCGGGAACACCGGGGAGCTGTTTTTT
TRBV20-1	few	TRBJ1-1	NA	CSARDPGLIKTTEAFF	TGCAGTGCTAGAGATCCGGGCCTCATAAAGACAACTGAAGCTTTCTTT
TRBV20-1	few	TRBJ2-7	TRBD2	CSASSHGGSPYEQYF	TGCAGTGCTAGCTCACACGGGGGGTCCCCCTACGAGCAGTACTTC
TRBV24-1	many	TRBJ2-2	NA	CATSDYGSGTGELFF	TGTGCCACCAGTGATTACGGGAGTGGTACCGGGGAGCTGTTTTTT
TRBV20-1	NA	TRBJ2-1	NA	CSASTGSNEQFF	TGCAGTGCTTCTACGGGGTCCAATGAGCAGTTCTTC
TRBV12-3/TRBV12-4	NA	TRBJ1-1	NA	CASSAAGTEAFF	TGTGCCAGCAGTGCAGCGGGCACTGAAGCTTTCTTT
TRBV7-2	NA	TRBJ2-2	NA	CASRAGELFF	TGTGCCAGCAGGGCCGGGGAGCTGTTTTTT
TRBV20-1	NA	TRBJ2-7	NA	CSAKPTLYEQYF	TGCAGTGCTAAACCTACCCTCTACGAGCAGTACTTC
TRBV7-2	many	TRBJ2-5	NA	CASTAGAGSTQYF	TGTGCCAGCACCGCGGGGGCGGGGTCTACCCAGTACTTC
TRBV6-1	few	TRBJ2-5	TRBD2	CASSLGTSGRNTVGETQYF	TGTGCCAGCAGTCTTGGGACTAGCGGGAGAAACACCGTGGGGGAGACCCAGTACTTC
TRBV2	few	TRBJ2-5	NA	CASSDGVRGGETQYF	TGTGCCAGCAGTGATGGAGTGAGGGGCGGAGAGACCCAGTACTTC
TRBV6-5	NA	TRBJ2-7	NA	CASSYFSRGRFPSYEQYF	TGTGCCAGCAGTTACTTCTCGAGAGGCAGGTTTCCCTCCTACGAGCAGTACTTC
TRBV7-2	few	TRBJ2-1	TRBD2	CASRPAGTSVGEQFF	TGTGCCAGCAGACCCGCCGGGACTAGCGTCGGGGAGCAGTTCTTC
TRBV6-4	many	TRBJ2-1	TRBD2	CASSRGLAAVNEQFF	TGTGCCAGCAGTCGAGGACTAGCGGCCGTCAATGAGCAGTTCTTC
TRBV24-1	NA	TRBJ1-2	NA	CATSDVQGGGYTF	TGTGCCACCAGTGACGTTCAGGGTGGTGGCTACACCTTC
TRBV10-2	many	TRBJ2-7	TRBD2	CASRETSGVSYEQYF	TGCGCCAGCAGGGAGACTAGCGGGGTTTCCTACGAGCAGTACTTC
TRBV20-1	few	TRBJ1-4	TRBD1	CSATRDRGYPNEKLFF	TGCAGTGCTACCCGGGACAGGGGTTATCCTAATGAAAAACTGTTTTTT
TRBV4-3	few	TRBJ2-7	TRBD2	CASSLAGGPGEQYF	TGCGCCAGCAGCCTAGCGGGAGGGCCCGGCGAGCAGTACTTC
TRBV7-2	NA	TRBJ2-3	NA	CASSLVGSGTDTQYF	TGTGCCAGCAGCTTAGTCGGTAGCGGCACAGATACGCAGTATTTT
TRBV12-3/TRBV12-4	NA	TRBJ2-2	TRBD2	CASSPTSGSTGELFF	TGTGCCAGCAGCCCGACTAGCGGGAGCACCGGGGAGCTGTTTTTT
TRBV6-1	NA	TRBJ1-1	NA	CASSERPGQNTEAFF	TGTGCCAGCAGTGAAAGGCCGGGACAGAACACTGAAGCTTTCTTT
TRBV12-3/TRBV12-4	many	TRBJ2-3	NA	CASRRDLATDTQYF	TGTGCCAGCAGACGCGATTTAGCCACAGATACGCAGTATTTT
TRBV28	few	TRBJ2-4	NA	CASSLSGQIDKNIQYF	TGTGCCAGCAGTTTATCTGGACAGATAGACAAAAACATTCAGTACTTC
TRBV12-3/TRBV12-4	NA	TRBJ2-1	NA	CASTYHQDIEQFF	TGTGCCAGCACCTATCACCAGGATATAGAGCAGTTCTTC
TRBV5-1	few	TRBJ2-1	TRBD2	CASSRDPSGSYNEQFF	TGCGCCAGCAGCCGGGATCCTAGCGGGAGTTACAATGAGCAGTTCTTC
TRBV4-3	few	TRBJ2-6	NA	CASSQAPTTSSGANVLTF	TGCGCCAGCAGCCAAGCCCCGACAACGAGCTCTGGGGCCAACGTCCTGACTTTC
TRBV7-2	few	TRBJ2-7	NA	CASSAGPYEQYF	TGTGCCAGCAGCGCCGGACCCTACGAGCAGTACTTC
TRBV6-2/TRBV6-3	few	TRBJ1-1	TRBD1	CASSLRDSTNTEAFF	TGTGCCAGCAGCCTCAGGGACAGCACTAACACTGAAGCTTTCTTT
TRBV20-1	NA	TRBJ2-3	TRBD2	CSAELAGSTDTQYF	TGCAGTGCCGAATTAGCGGGATCCACAGATACGCAGTATTTT
TRBV5-1	few	TRBJ2-5	NA	CASSALILQETQYF	TGCGCCAGCAGCGCCCTCATCCTACAAGAGACCCAGTACTTC
TRBV5-8	NA	TRBJ2-7	TRBD2	CASSFYAGDEQYF	TGTGCCAGCAGTTTCTACGCGGGGGACGAGCAGTACTTC
TRBV11-2	few	TRBJ2-6	TRBD1	CASSTRQGGSSGANVLTF	TGTGCCAGCAGCACTAGACAGGGGGGGAGCTCTGGGGCCAACGTCCTGACTTTC
TRBV24-1	NA	TRBJ2-2	TRBD1	CATSDPPDRGRGGELFF	TGTGCCACCAGTGACCCACCCGACAGGGGTCGGGGCGGGGAGCTGTTTTTT
TRBV6-5	NA	TRBJ2-1	NA	CASSYSLDSPFYEQFF	TGTGCCAGCAGTTACTCCCTGGACAGCCCCTTTTACGAGCAGTTCTTC
TRBV15	few	TRBJ2-7	TRBD1	CATSRLTGASSYEQYF	TGTGCCACCAGCAGATTGACAGGGGCCAGCTCCTACGAGCAGTACTTC
TRBV7-2	few	TRBJ2-3	NA	CASSLDRFASTDTQYF	TGTGCCAGCAGCTTAGATCGGTTTGCCAGCACAGATACGCAGTATTTT
TRBV7-2	many	TRBJ2-6	NA	CASSSGGLGANVLTF	TGTGCCAGCAGCTCAGGGGGGTTAGGGGCCAACGTCCTGACTTTC
TRBV5-5	few	TRBJ2-1	TRBD2	CASSPTSGVFEQFF	TGTGCCAGCAGTCCAACTAGCGGGGTTTTCGAGCAGTTCTTC
TRBV20-1	NA	TRBJ2-1	TRBD2	CSARARGGTSGNNEQFF	TGCAGTGCTAGAGCTAGAGGGGGGACTAGCGGGAACAATGAGCAGTTCTTC
TRBV7-2	few	TRBJ2-1	NA	CASSQSGGSGNEQFF	TGTGCCAGCAGTCAAAGTGGGGGGAGTGGCAATGAGCAGTTCTTC
TRBV5-5	NA	TRBJ2-1	NA	CASSPGQVSYNEQFF	TGTGCCAGCAGCCCCGGGCAGGTCTCCTACAATGAGCAGTTCTTC
TRBV7-9	few	TRBJ2-7	NA	CASERLDSSYEQYF	TGTGCCAGCGAGCGATTAGACAGTTCCTACGAGCAGTACTTC
TRBV7-6	NA	TRBJ2-1	TRBD1	CASTGGAIDEQFF	TGTGCCAGCACAGGGGGCGCGATAGATGAGCAGTTCTTC
TRBV19	NA	TRBJ2-2	TRBD1	CASSGDRVGTGELFF	TGTGCCAGTAGTGGCGACAGGGTTGGGACCGGGGAGCTGTTTTTT
TRBV11-1	many	TRBJ2-7	NA	CASSSVSYEQYF	TGTGCCAGCAGCTCAGTAAGCTACGAGCAGTACTTC
TRBV29-1	NA	TRBJ1-1	TRBD1	CSVEKGDRRKAFF	TGCAGCGTTGAAAAAGGGGACAGGAGGAAAGCTTTCTTT
TRBV15	NA	TRBJ2-3	TRBD2	CATSPTGTSVPDTQYF	TGTGCCACCAGCCCTACCGGGACTAGCGTCCCGGATACGCAGTATTTT
TRBV29-1	few	TRBJ2-6	NA	CSGFSGANVLTF	TGCAGCGGATTCTCTGGGGCCAACGTCCTGACTTTC
TRBV20-1	NA	TRBJ2-3	TRBD1	CSARAWQRGQGITDTQYF	TGCAGTGCTAGAGCATGGCAGAGGGGACAGGGGATCACAGATACGCAGTATTTT
TRBV6-2/TRBV6-3	NA	TRBJ2-7	TRBD1	CASSRQGNFAFEQYF	TGTGCCAGCTCAAGACAGGGGAATTTCGCGTTCGAGCAGTACTTC
TRBV12-3/TRBV12-4	NA	TRBJ1-6	NA	CASRSFNSPLHF	TGTGCCAGCAGGTCTTTCAACTCACCCCTCCACTTT
TRBV7-2	few	TRBJ2-4	NA	CASSILNIQYF	TGTGCCAGCAGCATCCTTAACATTCAGTACTTC
TRBV20-1	few	TRBJ2-7	NA	CSASKPGRYYEQYF	TGCAGTGCTAGTAAGCCAGGCAGGTACTACGAGCAGTACTTC
TRBV19	NA	TRBJ2-2	TRBD1	CASSIGQGKLFF	TGTGCCAGTAGTATAGGACAGGGGAAGCTGTTTTTT